This TCR beta chain was captured in a study of neurological immune-mediated disorders. Points from the study as a whole: Among expanded clones, no CDR3 amino acid sequences were shared across subjects, a pattern suggesting private repertoires in all groups. One related-CDR3 cluster, identified by phylogenetic grouping, held the repertoires of 18 of 34 multiple sclerosis patients and was a possible signature. Clinical and MRI features did not associate with the cluster found in multiple sclerosis patients.

The CDR3 extends over 13 amino acids. Trimming removed 2 bases at V and 1 base at J, with 5 bases between. The germline gives CDR1 LGHDT, CDR2 YNNKEL (reference sequence). The unsorted libraries were produced from 2 million PBMCs held at -80 C. This clonotype was counted ten times or more. As yet, its antigen is unknown. TCRdb re-called the 5' RACE reads with MiXCR, one entry per CDR3 protein. The repertoire holds roughly 65,000 distinct CDR3 sequences, over 4% seen once, with about 2.6% in the top ten. The V call is TRBV3-1, the J call TRBJ1-1; the D is unclear. The source of this sequence is a man aged 50 to 60 with multiple sclerosis. The sequenced sample was PBMCs. CDR3 region: CASSQNWNTEAFF. CDR3 nucleotide sequence: TGTGCCAGCAGCCAAAATTGGAACACTGAAGCTTTCTTT. Combining the CDR3 with reference TRBV3-1 and TRBJ1-1 gives the whole variable domain DTAVSQTPKYLVTQMGNDKSIKCEQNLGHDTMYWYKQDSKKFLKIMFSYNNKELIINETVPNRFSPKSPDKAHLNLHINSLELGDSAVYFCASSQNWNTEAFFGQGTRLTVV.